This T cell receptor (beta chain) emerged from a study of CD8 T cells in Susac syndrome. This CDR3 is built from 15 residues. Germline V lookup: CDR1 MNHEY, CDR2 SMNVEV (reference sequence). V lost 0 bases to trimming and J lost 5 bases, with 13 bases between them. When the RNA was reverse transcribed, random hexamers were used with an input of about 0.5 to 1 ug. TCRdb used MiXCR to reprocess the immunoSEQ multiplex PCR reads, holding one entry per CDR3 protein. The sample lists 150,000 to 200,000 distinct CDR3 sequences, roughly 95% occurring once. What was sequenced was CD8+ T cells from PBMCs. The TCR sequence derives from a human donor with multiple sclerosis. The chain is built from TRBV27 and TRBJ1-1, with a possible D match to TRBD1 (5 bases). The CDR3 loop reads CASSLSSGPGTEAFF. The DNA of the CDR3 is TGTGCCAGCAGTTTATCGTCAGGGCCTGGGACTGAAGCTTTCTTT.